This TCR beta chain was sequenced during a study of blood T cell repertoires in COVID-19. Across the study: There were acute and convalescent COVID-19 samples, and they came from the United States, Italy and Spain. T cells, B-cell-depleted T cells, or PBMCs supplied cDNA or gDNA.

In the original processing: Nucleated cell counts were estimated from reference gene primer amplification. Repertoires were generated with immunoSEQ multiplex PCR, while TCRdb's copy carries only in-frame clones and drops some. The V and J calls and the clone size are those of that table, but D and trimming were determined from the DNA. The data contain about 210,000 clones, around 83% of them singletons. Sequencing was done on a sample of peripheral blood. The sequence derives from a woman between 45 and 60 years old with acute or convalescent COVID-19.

For the CDR3, the DNA is TGTGCCAGCAGCTTAGATTGGGACAGCTACAATGAGCAGTTCTTC. Translation: CASSLDWDSYNEQFF. V gene TRBV11-2 combines with J gene TRBJ2-1; TRBD1 aligns across 7 bases. CDR3 size: 15 residues. V shed 0 bases, J shed 3 bases, and the junction held 2 bases outside the gene matches. The germline gives CDR1 SGHAT, CDR2 FQNNGV. Drawing the rest from reference TRBV11-2 and TRBJ2-1, the complete variable domain is EAGVAQSPRYKIIEKRQSVAFWCNPISGHATLYWYQQILGQGPKLLIQFQNNGVVDDSQLPKDRFSAERLKGVDSTLKIQPAKLEDSAVYLCASSLDWDSYNEQFFGPGTRLTVL.